Presented here are 27 T cell receptor beta chains from one specimen sequenced in a study of cytomegalovirus exposure and HLA in healthy donors listed by TCRdb under 2017. Libraries were built with the immunoSEQ multiplex PCR assay. In its TCRdb copy, this immuneACCESS table keeps in-frame sequences only and misses some clones. Where compared with another copy, unresolved V genes explain less than half of these, and the others have no known cause. This sample gives 250,000 to 400,000 clones in total; approximately 86% of them show up just once. The ten largest clonotypes hold more than 0.9% of the sample. What was sequenced was PBMCs. All receptors come from a woman in her 30s in good health and CMV-seropositive.

This chain uses TRBV30 with TRBJ1-2, with D perhaps matching TRBD1 (6 bases). The CDR3 contains 13 residues. Germline loops: CDR1 GTSNPN, CDR2 SVGIG (reference sequence). The V and J ends lost 6 bases and 4 bases respectively, with 15 bases between them. CDR3 residues: CACPEGGRYGYTF. CDR3 DNA sequence: TGTGCCTGCCCGGAGGGGGGCCGCTATGGCTACACCTTC.

This clone was seen once. This sequence joins TRBV30 and TRBJ1-2, with TRBD1 matching 8 bases. Trimming took 0 bases from V and 4 from J; bases not matched to a gene: 7. The CDR3 totals 15 residues. Germline V CDR1 and CDR2: GTSNPN, SVGIG (reference sequence). In DNA form, the CDR3 reads TGTGCCTGGAGTGTAAGACGGACAGGGAGCTATGGCTACACCTTC. Protein sequence: CAWSVRRTGSYGYTF.

The V call is TRBV6-5, the J call TRBJ1-1, with no clear D. The CDR3 has 14 amino acids. Trimming left V 2 bases short and J 4 bases short, with 11 bases between. The germline gives CDR1 MNHEY, CDR2 SVGAGI. This CDR3 is CASSYETVGTEAFF. The CDR3 nucleotides are TGTGCCAGCAGTTACGAGACGGTGGGCACTGAAGCTTTCTTT.

This clone was observed a few times. V gene TRBV13 combines with J gene TRBJ2-1; 7 nucleotides align to TRBD1. This CDR3 region has 17 residues. Germline CDR1 reads PRHDT; CDR2 reads FYEKMQ (reference sequence). J was trimmed by 0 bases and V by 6 bases; bases with no gene match: 11. The CDR3 DNA reads as TGTGCCAGCAGATCGCATGAAGGGACAGCCTCCTACAATGAGCAGTTCTTC. Translating it yields CASRSHEGTASYNEQFF.

V and J are TRBV9 and TRBJ2-5, with D tentatively TRBD2 (5 bases). The CDR3 covers 16 residues. CDR1 is SGDLS and CDR2 is YYNGEE in the germline V gene. V lost 4 bases and J 0 bases, leaving 16 bases between the germline ends. CDR3: CASSSGERQNQETQYF. CDR3 coding DNA: TGTGCCAGCAGCTCAGGTGAGCGGCAAAACCAAGAGACCCAGTACTTC.

This chain connects TRBV7-9 to TRBJ2-7; possibly TRBD1 for D (6 bases). Germline V gene sequence: CDR1 SEHNR, CDR2 FQNEAQ (reference sequence). V lost 5 bases and J lost 4, with 15 bases in between. This CDR3 spans 14 amino acids. The CDR3 region is CASSTDRKLYEQYF. The CDR3 coding sequence is TGTGCCAGCAGCACCGACAGGAAACTTTACGAGCAGTACTTC.

CDR3 protein: CASSFRQGVTEAFF. CDR3 DNA sequence: TGTGCCAGCAGCTTCCGACAGGGGGTCACTGAAGCTTTCTTT. V gene TRBV7-2 combines with J gene TRBJ1-1; 9 bases are shared with TRBD1. Trimming removed 3 bases from V and 4 bases from J; junction bases left unmatched: 3. Germline values: CDR1 SGHTA, CDR2 FQGNSA. The CDR3 contains 14 residues.

J is TRBJ2-3 and V is TRBV13; 13 nucleotides align to TRBD2. Germline V gene sequence: CDR1 PRHDT, CDR2 FYEKMQ (reference sequence). Losses at the gene ends were 3 bases for V and 6 bases for J; bases not matched to a gene: 6. The CDR3 is 16 amino acids. The CDR3 DNA sequence: TGTGCCAGCAGCTTCTCACTAGCGGGGGGGATTGATACGCAGTATTTT. It encodes CASSFSLAGGIDTQYF.

V gene TRBV9 combines with J gene TRBJ2-1; 14 bases map to TRBD2. The CDR3 sequence is 20 residues long. Germline lookup yields CDR1 SGDLS and CDR2 YYNGEE. With 1 base clipped from V and 0 bases from J, the junction kept 9 bases outside the gene matches. The CDR3 region is CASSVPTGTSGRSSYNEQFF. In DNA form, the CDR3 reads TGTGCCAGCAGCGTACCCACCGGGACTAGCGGGAGAAGCTCCTACAATGAGCAGTTCTTC.

This clone showed up just once. The V gene is TRBV9, the J gene TRBJ2-5; D remains unclear. V was clipped by 4 bases and J by 0 bases, with 13 bases between them. Germline V gives CDR1 SGDLS, CDR2 YYNGEE. CDR3 length: 15 amino acids. CDR3 in DNA: TGTGCCAGCAGCCCCCGAGGCCTAAACCAAGAGACCCAGTACTTC. This translates into CASSPRGLNQETQYF.

V and J are TRBV2 and TRBJ2-1; 9 bases match TRBD2. The germline gives CDR1 SNHLY, CDR2 FYNNEI. The V and J ends lost 7 bases and 6 bases, in that order; junction bases with no gene match: 16. CDR3 length: 17 residues. In DNA, the CDR3 is TGTGCCAGCAAGGTTGGGTGGCGGGAGGGCCCGAGCAATGAGCAGTTCTTC. This sequence encodes CASKVGWREGPSNEQFF.

The J gene is TRBJ1-1, the V gene TRBV19; D gene uncertain. With 1 base removed from V and 7 bases from J, the gap between germline ends came to 4 bases. Germline CDR1 is LNHDA and CDR2 is SQIVND (reference sequence). The CDR3 sequence is 11 residues long. CDR3 amino acids: CASSIGLEAFF. The CDR3 nucleotides read TGTGCCAGTAGTATAGGCCTTGAAGCTTTCTTT.

The V call is TRBV5-4, the J call TRBJ2-2; D uncertain. There are 13 residues in the CDR3. The germline V and J ends were trimmed by 0 bases and 3 bases, with 3 bases remaining between them. Germline V gives CDR1 SGHNT, CDR2 YYREEE (reference sequence). The CDR3 protein is CASSLVDTGELFF. Written as DNA, the CDR3 is TGTGCCAGCAGCTTGGTCGACACCGGGGAGCTGTTTTTT.

Regarding this clone: The junction departs from the called germline gene at one end, perhaps through a read error. The identical CDR3 is also encoded by other nucleotide sequences in the sample. The chain couples TRBV5-6 to TRBJ1-1; no clear D gene. This CDR3 contains 13 residues. CDR1 and CDR2 (germline): SGHDT, YYEEEE. For the CDR3, the DNA is TGTGCCAGCAGTTTGGGCAGGAACACTGAAGCTTTCTTT. Encoded protein: CASSLGRNTEAFF.

V gene TRBV19 combines with J gene TRBJ1-5; D possibly corresponds to TRBD1 (6 bases). Germline V gene sequence: CDR1 LNHDA, CDR2 SQIVND (reference sequence). V lost 6 bases, J lost 2 bases, and 14 bases lay in between. This CDR3 has 15 amino acids. The CDR3 reads CASSTGSEGNQPQHF. CDR3 bases: TGTGCCAGTAGCACAGGGTCTGAGGGCAATCAGCCCCAGCATTTT.

The chain recombines TRBV5-4 with TRBJ2-3, with TRBD2 identical over 9 bases. Germline trimming cut 5 bases from V and 2 bases from J; bases unmatched to any gene: 6. The CDR3 loop spans 15 amino acids. The germline V gene has CDR1 SGHNT and CDR2 YYREEE (reference sequence). CDR3 DNA: TGTGCCAGCAGGCTAGCGGGGACCTACACAGATACGCAGTATTTT. This sequence encodes CASRLAGTYTDTQYF.

CDR3: CSVGRGAELFF. The CDR3 DNA follows: TGCAGCGTTGGAAGGGGCGCGGAGCTGTTTTTT. The chain is built from TRBV29-1 and TRBJ2-2; possible D gene TRBD1, 5 bases. The CDR3 covers 11 residues. Trimming took off 4 bases at V and 10 bases at J, with 10 bases between the two ends. Germline loops: CDR1 SQVTM, CDR2 ANQGSEA.

V gene TRBV29-1 combines with J gene TRBJ1-4; D gene uncertain. The germline gives CDR1 SQVTM, CDR2 ANQGSEA. This CDR3 has 13 residues. Trimming cost V 2 bases and J 6 bases, with 10 bases left between them. DNA for the CDR3: TGCAGCGTTGAAACGGATGGGGATGAAAAACTGTTTTTT. It encodes CSVETDGDEKLFF.

The chain has TRBV6-1 and TRBJ1-5; weak D call: TRBD1 (5 bases). Germline CDR1 MNHNS, CDR2 SASEGT. This CDR3 has 16 residues. The ends were cut back, 1 base at V and 1 base at J, with 11 bases in the middle. CDR3 sequence (DNA): TGTGCCAGCAGTGAAGACCCAGAGGGGAGCAATCAGCCCCAGCATTTT. This sequence encodes CASSEDPEGSNQPQHF.

This clone was counted a few times. Other nucleotide sequences in the sample specify the same CDR3. In DNA, the CDR3 is TGCGCCAGCAGCTTAGGCAGCAATCAGCCCCAGCATTTT. It specifies CASSLGSNQPQHF. This chain joins TRBV5-1 and TRBJ1-5; unclear D gene. Germline CDR1 reads SGHRS; CDR2 reads YFSETQ. Trimming took off 2 bases at V and 1 base at J, with 4 bases between the two ends. This CDR3 is 13 amino acids long.

The rearrangement uses TRBV9 and TRBJ2-3; no firm D call. The CDR3 sequence is 12 residues long. The germline V and J ends were trimmed by 3 bases and 4 bases, with 6 bases remaining between them. Germline V gene data show CDR1 as SGDLS and CDR2 as YYNGEE. CDR3 DNA sequence: TGTGCCAGCAGCGCGAACCCAGATACGCAGTATTTT. This encodes CASSANPDTQYF.

This chain joins TRBV19 and TRBJ1-2; D is undetermined. CDR3 length equals 13 residues. V was pared by 3 bases and J by 4 bases, with 9 bases between. CDR1 is LNHDA and CDR2 is SQIVND in the germline V gene (reference sequence). CDR3 sequence: CASSIGASYGYTF. The CDR3 DNA reads TGTGCCAGTAGTATTGGCGCGTCCTATGGCTACACCTTC. Full variable domain (outside the CDR3, taken from reference TRBV19 and TRBJ1-2): DGGITQSPKYLFRKEGQNVTLSCEQNLNHDAMYWYRQDPGQGLRLIYYSQIVNDFQKGDIAEGYSVSREKKESFPLTVTSAQKNPTAFYLCASSIGASYGYTFGSGTRLTVV.

In its sample, this clone was seen once. The rearrangement uses TRBV2 and TRBJ2-2, with D maybe TRBD2 (5 bases). CDR1 is SNHLY, CDR2 FYNNEI, per germline. The CDR3 is 18 residues long. Deletions cut 1 base from V and 1 base from J, with 16 bases between. CDR3 nucleotides: TGTGCCAGCAGTGAAGGGGTTATGGACGGGGAGAACACCGGGGAGCTGTTTTTT. Its protein product is CASSEGVMDGENTGELFF.

The rearrangement uses TRBV27 and TRBJ1-2; D remains ambiguous. CDR1 and CDR2 from the germline V gene are MNHEY and SMNVEV (reference sequence). CDR3 size: 13 residues. V was cut by 5 bases and J by 4 bases, with 11 bases left in between. CDR3 in amino acids: CASSDADLYGYTF. The CDR3 region has the DNA TGTGCCAGCAGTGATGCGGACCTCTATGGCTACACCTTC.

The rearrangement links TRBV7-9 to TRBJ2-5; possible D gene TRBD2, 7 bases. This CDR3 is 15 amino acids long. Trimming removed 5 bases from V and 5 bases from J, with 18 bases in between. From germline, CDR1 is SEHNR and CDR2 FQNEAQ (reference sequence). The CDR3 region has the DNA TGTGCCAGCAGCGCCGGACTGGGAGGGGGGGAGACCCAGTACTTC. Its protein is CASSAGLGGGETQYF.

The chain links TRBV6-5 to TRBJ2-2, with TRBD1 matching over 7 bases. Germline assignment: CDR1 MNHEY and CDR2 SVGAGI. J gave up 5 bases and V 4 bases, and 7 bases lay outside the gene matches. The CDR3 totals 15 residues. The DNA of the CDR3 is TGTGCCAGCAGTTTGAACAGGGGAAGAACCGGGGAGCTGTTTTTT. Its translation: CASSLNRGRTGELFF.

The J gene is TRBJ2-1, the V gene TRBV15; 10 bases fit TRBD2. Trimming at V came to 3 bases and at J to 5 bases, leaving 13 bases not matched to a gene. From germline, CDR1 is LNHNV and CDR2 YYDKDF (reference sequence). The CDR3 spans 18 residues. CDR3 in amino acids: CATSREGLAGAGNNEQFF. CDR3 bases: TGTGCCACCAGCAGGGAGGGGCTAGCGGGAGCGGGCAACAATGAGCAGTTCTTC.